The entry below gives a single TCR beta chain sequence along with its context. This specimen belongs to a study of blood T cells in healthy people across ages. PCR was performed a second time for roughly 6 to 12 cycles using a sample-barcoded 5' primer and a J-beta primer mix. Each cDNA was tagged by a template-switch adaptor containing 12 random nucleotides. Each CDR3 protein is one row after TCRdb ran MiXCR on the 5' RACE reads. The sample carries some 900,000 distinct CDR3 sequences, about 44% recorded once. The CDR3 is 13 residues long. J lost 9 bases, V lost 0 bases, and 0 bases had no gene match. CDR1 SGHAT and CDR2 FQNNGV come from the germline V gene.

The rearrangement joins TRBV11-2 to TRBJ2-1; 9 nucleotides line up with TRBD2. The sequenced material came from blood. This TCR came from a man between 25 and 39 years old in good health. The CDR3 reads CASSLELAGEQFF. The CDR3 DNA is TGTGCCAGCAGCTTAGAACTAGCGGGTGAGCAGTTCTTC. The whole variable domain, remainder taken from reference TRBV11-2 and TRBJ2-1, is EAGVAQSPRYKIIEKRQSVAFWCNPISGHATLYWYQQILGQGPKLLIQFQNNGVVDDSQLPKDRFSAERLKGVDSTLKIQPAKLEDSAVYLCASSLELAGEQFFGPGTRLTVL.